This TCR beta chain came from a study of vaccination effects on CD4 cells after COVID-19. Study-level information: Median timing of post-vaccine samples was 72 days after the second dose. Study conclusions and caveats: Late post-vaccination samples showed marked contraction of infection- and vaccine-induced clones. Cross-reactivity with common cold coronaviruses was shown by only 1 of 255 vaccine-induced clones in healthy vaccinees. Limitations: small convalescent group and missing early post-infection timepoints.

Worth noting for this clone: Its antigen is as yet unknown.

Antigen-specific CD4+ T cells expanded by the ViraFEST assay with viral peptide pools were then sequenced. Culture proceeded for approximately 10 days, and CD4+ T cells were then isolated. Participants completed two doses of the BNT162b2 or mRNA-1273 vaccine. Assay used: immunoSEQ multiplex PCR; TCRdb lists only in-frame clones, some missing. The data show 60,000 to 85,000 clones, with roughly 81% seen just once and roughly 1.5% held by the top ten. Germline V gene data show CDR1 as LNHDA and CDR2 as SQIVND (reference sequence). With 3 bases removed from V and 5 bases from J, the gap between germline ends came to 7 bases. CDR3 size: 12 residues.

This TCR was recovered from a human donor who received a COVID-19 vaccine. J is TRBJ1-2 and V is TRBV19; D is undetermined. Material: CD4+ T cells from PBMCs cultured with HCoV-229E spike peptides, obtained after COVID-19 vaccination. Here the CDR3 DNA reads TGTGCCAGTAGTATCGAGTTATATGGCTACACCTTC. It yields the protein CASSIELYGYTF.